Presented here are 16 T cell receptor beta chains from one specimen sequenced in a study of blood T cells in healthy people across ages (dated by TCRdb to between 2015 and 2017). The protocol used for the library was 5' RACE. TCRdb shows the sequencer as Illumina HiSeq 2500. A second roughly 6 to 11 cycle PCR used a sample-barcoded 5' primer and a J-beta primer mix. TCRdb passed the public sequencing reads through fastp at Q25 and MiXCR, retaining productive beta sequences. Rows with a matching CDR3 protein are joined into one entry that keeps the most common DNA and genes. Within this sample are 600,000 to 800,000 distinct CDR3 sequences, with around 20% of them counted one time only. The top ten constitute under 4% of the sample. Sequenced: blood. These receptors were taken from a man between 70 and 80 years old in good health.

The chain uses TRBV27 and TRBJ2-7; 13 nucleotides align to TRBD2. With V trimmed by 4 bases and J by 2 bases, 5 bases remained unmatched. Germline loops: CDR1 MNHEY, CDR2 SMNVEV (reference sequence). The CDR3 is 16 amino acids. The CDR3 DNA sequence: TGTGCCAGCAGTTATAAACTAGCGGGAGGGCCCTACGAGCAGTACTTC. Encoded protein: CASSYKLAGGPYEQYF.

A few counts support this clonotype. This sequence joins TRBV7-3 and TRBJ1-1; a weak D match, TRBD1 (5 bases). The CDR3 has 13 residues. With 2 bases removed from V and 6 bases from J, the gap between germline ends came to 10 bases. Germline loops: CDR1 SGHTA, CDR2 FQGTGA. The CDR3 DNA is TGTGCCAGCAGCTTAGGGGAGACAGCTGAAGCTTTCTTT. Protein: CASSLGETAEAFF.

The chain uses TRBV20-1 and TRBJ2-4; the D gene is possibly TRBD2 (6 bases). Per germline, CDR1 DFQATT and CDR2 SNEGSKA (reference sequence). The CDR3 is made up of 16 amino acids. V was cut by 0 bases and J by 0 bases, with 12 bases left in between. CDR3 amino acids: CSAREHGRQAKNIQYF. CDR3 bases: TGCAGTGCTAGAGAACACGGGAGACAAGCCAAAAACATTCAGTACTTC.

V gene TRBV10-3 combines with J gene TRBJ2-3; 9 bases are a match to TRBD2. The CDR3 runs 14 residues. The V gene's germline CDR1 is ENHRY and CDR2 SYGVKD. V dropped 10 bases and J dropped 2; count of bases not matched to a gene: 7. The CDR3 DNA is TGTGCCAGCACCCTAGCGGGGACCACAGATACGCAGTATTTT. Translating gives CASTLAGTTDTQYF.

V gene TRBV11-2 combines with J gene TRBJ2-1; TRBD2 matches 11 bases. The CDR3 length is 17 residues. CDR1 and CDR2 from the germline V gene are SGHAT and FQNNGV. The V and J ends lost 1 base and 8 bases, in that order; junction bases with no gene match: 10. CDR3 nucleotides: TGTGCCAGCAGCTTAGTAGTGCTAGCGGGAGGTATGGATGAGCAGTTCTTC. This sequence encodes CASSLVVLAGGMDEQFF.

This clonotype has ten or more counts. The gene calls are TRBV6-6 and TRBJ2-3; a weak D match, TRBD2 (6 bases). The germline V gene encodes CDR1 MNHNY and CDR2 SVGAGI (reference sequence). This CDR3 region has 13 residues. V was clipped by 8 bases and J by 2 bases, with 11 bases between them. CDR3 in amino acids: CASGRLSTDTQYF. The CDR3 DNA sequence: TGTGCCAGCGGGAGGTTATCCACAGATACGCAGTATTTT.

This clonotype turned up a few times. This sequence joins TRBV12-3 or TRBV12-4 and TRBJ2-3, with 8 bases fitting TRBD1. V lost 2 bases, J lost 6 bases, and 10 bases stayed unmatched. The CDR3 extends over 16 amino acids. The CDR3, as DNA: TGTGCCAGCAGTTTATTCGGGACAGGTCCCGGCGATACGCAGTATTTT. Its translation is CASSLFGTGPGDTQYF.

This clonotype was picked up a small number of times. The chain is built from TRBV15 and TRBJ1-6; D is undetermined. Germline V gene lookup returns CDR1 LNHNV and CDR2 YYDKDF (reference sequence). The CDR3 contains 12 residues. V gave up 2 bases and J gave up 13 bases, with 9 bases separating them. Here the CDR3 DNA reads TGTGCCACCAGCAGAAAGGACTTTCCCCTCCACTTT. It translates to CATSRKDFPLHF.

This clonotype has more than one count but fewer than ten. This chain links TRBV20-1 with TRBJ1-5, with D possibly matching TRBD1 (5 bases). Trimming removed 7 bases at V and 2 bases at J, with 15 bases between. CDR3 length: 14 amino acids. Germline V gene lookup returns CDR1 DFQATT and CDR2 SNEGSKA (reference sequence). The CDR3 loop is CSVAGMGGNQPQHF. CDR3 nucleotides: TGCAGTGTAGCAGGGATGGGCGGCAATCAGCCCCAGCATTTT.

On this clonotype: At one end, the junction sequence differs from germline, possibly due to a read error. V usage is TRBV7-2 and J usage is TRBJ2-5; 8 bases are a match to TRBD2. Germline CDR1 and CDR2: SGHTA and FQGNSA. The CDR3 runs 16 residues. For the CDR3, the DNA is TGTGCCTGCAGCTTGGATAGCGGGATGACCGGGGAGACTCAGTACTTC. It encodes CACSLDSGMTGETQYF.

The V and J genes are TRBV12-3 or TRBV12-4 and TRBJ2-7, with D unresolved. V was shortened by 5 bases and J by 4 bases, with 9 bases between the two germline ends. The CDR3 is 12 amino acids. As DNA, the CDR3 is TGTGCCAGCAGTCCCCTTTTATACGAGCAGTACTTC. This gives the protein CASSPLLYEQYF.

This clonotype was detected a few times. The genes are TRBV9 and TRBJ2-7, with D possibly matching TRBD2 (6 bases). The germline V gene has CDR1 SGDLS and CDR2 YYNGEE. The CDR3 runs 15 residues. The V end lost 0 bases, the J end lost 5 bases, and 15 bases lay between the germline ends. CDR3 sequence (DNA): TGTGCCAGCAGCGTAGAGGCTCGGGGGTTCCACGAGCAGTACTTC. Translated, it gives CASSVEARGFHEQYF.

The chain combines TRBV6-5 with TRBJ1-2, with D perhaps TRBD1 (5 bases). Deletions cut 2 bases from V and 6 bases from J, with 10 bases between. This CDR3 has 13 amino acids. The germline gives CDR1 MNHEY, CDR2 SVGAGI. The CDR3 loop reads CASSYRGHNGYTF. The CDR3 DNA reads TGTGCCAGCAGTTACCGAGGACACAATGGCTACACCTTC.

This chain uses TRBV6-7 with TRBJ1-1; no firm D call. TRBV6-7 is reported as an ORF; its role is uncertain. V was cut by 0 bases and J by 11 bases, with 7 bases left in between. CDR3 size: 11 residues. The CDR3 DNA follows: TGTGCCAGCAGTTACTCGGTCCGGGCTTTCTTT. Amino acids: CASSYSVRAFF.

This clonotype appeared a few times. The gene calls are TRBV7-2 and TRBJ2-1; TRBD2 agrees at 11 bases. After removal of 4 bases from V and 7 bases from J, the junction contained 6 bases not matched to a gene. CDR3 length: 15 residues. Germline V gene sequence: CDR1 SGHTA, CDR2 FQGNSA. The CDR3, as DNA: TGTGCCAGCAGCTCACTAGCGGGAGTTGTGAATGAGCAGTTCTTC. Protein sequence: CASSSLAGVVNEQFF.

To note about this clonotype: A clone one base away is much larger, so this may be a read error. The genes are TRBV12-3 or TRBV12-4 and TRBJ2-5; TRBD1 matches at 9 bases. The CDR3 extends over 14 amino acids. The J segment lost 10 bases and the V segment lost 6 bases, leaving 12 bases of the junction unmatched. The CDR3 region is CASRARTGEKNQYF. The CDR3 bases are TGTGCCAGCAGGGCAAGGACAGGGGAGAAGAACCAGTACTTC.